These 2 T cell receptor beta chains originate from one sample sequenced in a study of blood T cell repertoires in COVID-19. Method: immunoSEQ multiplex PCR; TCRdb's copy keeps in-frame clones and lacks some. The table includes 150,000 to 200,000 clones, about nine tenths detected once. Sequenced sample: peripheral blood. Receptor source: a woman aged 55-70 years with COVID-19, enrolled during active disease.

The CDR3 loop reads CASSGQGRDTDTQYF. The CDR3 DNA reads TGTGCCAGCAGCGGACAGGGGCGGGACACAGATACGCAGTATTTT. V is TRBV7-9 and J is TRBJ2-3; 9 nucleotides agree with TRBD1. The germline V gene has CDR1 SEHNR and CDR2 FQNEAQ (reference sequence). The ends lost 5 bases at V and 2 bases at J; junction bases unmatched: 5. This CDR3 contains 15 residues.

This sequence joins TRBV29-1 and TRBJ1-4, with a possible D match to TRBD1 (5 bases). The CDR3 is 12 amino acids. Germline assignment: CDR1 SQVTM and CDR2 ANQGSEA. V was pared by 2 bases and J by 10 bases, with 11 bases between. The CDR3 nucleotides read TGCAGCGTTGAAAGCGGGGGAGGAAAACTGTTTTTT. This codes for CSVESGGGKLFF.